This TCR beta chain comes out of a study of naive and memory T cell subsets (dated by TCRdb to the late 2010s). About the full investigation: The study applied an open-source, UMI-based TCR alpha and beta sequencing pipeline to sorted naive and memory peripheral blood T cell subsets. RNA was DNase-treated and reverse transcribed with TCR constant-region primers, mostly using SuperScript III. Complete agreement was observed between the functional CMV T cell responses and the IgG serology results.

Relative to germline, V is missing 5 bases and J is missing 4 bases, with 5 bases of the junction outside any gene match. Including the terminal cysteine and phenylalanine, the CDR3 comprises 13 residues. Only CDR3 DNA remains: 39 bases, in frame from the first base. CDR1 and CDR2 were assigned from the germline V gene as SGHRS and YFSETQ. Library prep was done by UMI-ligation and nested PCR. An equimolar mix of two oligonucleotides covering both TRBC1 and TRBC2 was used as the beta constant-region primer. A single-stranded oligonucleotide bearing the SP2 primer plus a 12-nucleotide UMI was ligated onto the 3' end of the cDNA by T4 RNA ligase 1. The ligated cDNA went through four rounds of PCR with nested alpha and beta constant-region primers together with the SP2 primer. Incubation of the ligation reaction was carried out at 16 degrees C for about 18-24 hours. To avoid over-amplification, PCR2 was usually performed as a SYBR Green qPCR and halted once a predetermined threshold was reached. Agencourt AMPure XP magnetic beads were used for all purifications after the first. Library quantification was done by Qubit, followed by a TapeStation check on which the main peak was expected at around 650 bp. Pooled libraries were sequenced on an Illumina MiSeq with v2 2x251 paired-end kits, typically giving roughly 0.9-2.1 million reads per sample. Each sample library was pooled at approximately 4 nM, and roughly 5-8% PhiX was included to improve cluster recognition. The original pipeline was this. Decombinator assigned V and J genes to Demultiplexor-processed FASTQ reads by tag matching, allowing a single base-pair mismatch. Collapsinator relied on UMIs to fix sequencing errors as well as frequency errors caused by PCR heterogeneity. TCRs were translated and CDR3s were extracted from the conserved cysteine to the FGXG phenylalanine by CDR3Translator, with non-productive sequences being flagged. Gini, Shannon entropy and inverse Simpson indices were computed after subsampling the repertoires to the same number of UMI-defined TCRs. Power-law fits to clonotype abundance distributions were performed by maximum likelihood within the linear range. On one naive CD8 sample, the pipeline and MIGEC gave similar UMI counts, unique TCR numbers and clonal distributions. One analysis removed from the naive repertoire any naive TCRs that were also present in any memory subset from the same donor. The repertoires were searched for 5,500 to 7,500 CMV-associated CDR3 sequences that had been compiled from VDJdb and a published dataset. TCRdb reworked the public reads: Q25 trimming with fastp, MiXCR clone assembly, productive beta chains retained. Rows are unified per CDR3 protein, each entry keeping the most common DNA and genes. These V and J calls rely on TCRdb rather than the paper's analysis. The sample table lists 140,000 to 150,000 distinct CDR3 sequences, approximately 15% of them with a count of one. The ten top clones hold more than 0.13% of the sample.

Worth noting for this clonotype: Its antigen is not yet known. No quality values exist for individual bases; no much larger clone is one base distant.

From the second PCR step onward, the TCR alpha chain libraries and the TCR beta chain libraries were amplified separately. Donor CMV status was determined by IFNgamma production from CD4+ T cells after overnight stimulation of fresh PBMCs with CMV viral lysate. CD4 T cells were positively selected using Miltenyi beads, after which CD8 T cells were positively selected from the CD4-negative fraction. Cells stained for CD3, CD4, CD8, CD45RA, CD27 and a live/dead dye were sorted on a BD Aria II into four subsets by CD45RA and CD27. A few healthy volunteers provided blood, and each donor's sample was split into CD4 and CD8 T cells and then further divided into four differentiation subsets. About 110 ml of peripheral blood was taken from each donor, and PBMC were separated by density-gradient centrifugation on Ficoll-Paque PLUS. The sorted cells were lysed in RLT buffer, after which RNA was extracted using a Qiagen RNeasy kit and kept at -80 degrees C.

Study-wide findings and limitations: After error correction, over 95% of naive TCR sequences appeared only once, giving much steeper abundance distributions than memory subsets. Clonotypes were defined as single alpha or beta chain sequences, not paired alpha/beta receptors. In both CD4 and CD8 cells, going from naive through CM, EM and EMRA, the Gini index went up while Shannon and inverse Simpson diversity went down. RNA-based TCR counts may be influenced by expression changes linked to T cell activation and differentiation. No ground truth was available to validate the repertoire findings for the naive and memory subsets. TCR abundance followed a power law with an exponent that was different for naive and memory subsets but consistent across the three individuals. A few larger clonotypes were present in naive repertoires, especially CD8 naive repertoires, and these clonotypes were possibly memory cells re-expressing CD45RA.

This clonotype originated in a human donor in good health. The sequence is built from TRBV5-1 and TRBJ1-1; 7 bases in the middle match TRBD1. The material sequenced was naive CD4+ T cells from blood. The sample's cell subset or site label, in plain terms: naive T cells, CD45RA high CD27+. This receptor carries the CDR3 CASRDRAITEAFF. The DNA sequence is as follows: TGCGCCAGCAGAGACAGGGCGATCACTGAAGCTTTCTTT.